The 18 T cell receptor beta chains reported below all come from one sample, sequenced in a study of control samples from healthy donors and cancer patients. Sequenced by immunoSEQ multiplex PCR; TCRdb stores in-frame clones only, minus some. The data contain fewer than 200,000 clones, roughly 93% of them singletons. Sequencing was carried out using blood. Source of these receptors: a woman aged 55-69 years in good health.

The chain has TRBV5-5 and TRBJ1-2; 8 positions agree with TRBD1. The J segment lost 4 bases and the V segment lost 5 bases, leaving 10 bases of the junction unmatched. Per germline, CDR1 SGHKS and CDR2 YYEKEE (reference sequence). The CDR3 totals 15 residues. Written as DNA, the CDR3 is TGTGCCAGCAGATACCTTCAGACAGGGGCCTATGGCTACACCTTC. It codes for CASRYLQTGAYGYTF.

The rearrangement uses TRBV18 and TRBJ1-2; D uncertain. V was clipped by 2 bases and J by 8 bases, with 9 bases between them. The CDR3 is 12 amino acids. Germline V lookup: CDR1 KGHSH, CDR2 LQKENI. CDR3 region: CASSPLREGYTF. Here the CDR3 DNA reads TGTGCCAGCTCACCATTACGGGAAGGCTACACCTTC.

The chain carries TRBV10-3 and TRBJ1-5, with TRBD1 identical over 9 bases. Germline V CDR1 and CDR2: ENHRY, SYGVKD. Trimming at V came to 6 bases and at J to 6 bases, leaving 12 bases not matched to a gene. The CDR3 is 16 amino acids. This CDR3 reads CAISGDRGAGGQPQHF. For the CDR3, the DNA is TGTGCCATCAGCGGAGACAGGGGGGCAGGAGGTCAGCCCCAGCATTTT.

The rearrangement uses TRBV7-8 and TRBJ2-1; 15 bases map to TRBD2. CDR3 size: 18 residues. V dropped 0 bases and J dropped 4; count of bases not matched to a gene: 4. The germline V gene has CDR1 SGHVS and CDR2 FQNEAQ. The CDR3 loop reads CASSLAGLAGGLYNEQFF. The CDR3 DNA is TGTGCCAGCAGCTTAGCGGGACTAGCGGGGGGACTTTACAATGAGCAGTTCTTC.

The V and J genes are TRBV27 and TRBJ2-2; no definite D call. Germline V gene data show CDR1 as MNHEY and CDR2 as SMNVEV (reference sequence). Trimming left V 1 base short and J 5 bases short, with 11 bases between. The CDR3 totals 15 residues. The chain's CDR3 is CASSLWADRTGELFF. The CDR3 nucleotides are TGTGCCAGCAGTTTATGGGCCGATAGGACCGGGGAGCTGTTTTTT.

The chain combines TRBV7-8 with TRBJ2-5; 7 bases are shared with TRBD2. CDR3 length: 15 residues. After removal of 1 base from V and 3 bases from J, the junction contained 5 bases not matched to a gene. Germline values: CDR1 SGHVS, CDR2 FQNEAQ. DNA for the CDR3: TGTGCCAGCAGCTTAGGAACCCTAGCGGAAGAGACCCAGTACTTC. Amino acids: CASSLGTLAEETQYF.

This clone was counted a single time. V is TRBV5-1 and J is TRBJ1-1, with D maybe TRBD1 (5 bases). The CDR3 totals 16 residues. Trimming pared 4 bases from V and 2 bases from J, leaving 18 bases between. Per germline, CDR1 SGHRS and CDR2 YFSETQ. Here the CDR3 DNA reads TGCGCCAGCAGCCTACTAGGTGGGACGTCAAACACTGAAGCTTTCTTT. Protein: CASSLLGGTSNTEAFF.

This sequence joins TRBV19 and TRBJ2-1; TRBD2 is a possible D gene (7 bases). V lost 11 bases and J lost 3, with 23 bases in between. Germline CDR1 is LNHDA and CDR2 is SQIVND (reference sequence). The CDR3 covers 16 residues. The CDR3 DNA is TGTGCCTCATACGGTCTAAGGGGGGGCATCTACAATGAGCAGTTCTTC. This sequence encodes CASYGLRGGIYNEQFF.

This clone showed up just once. The chain carries TRBV5-6 and TRBJ1-4; 8 bases line up with TRBD1. There are 16 residues in the CDR3. Germline CDR1 and CDR2: SGHDT and YYEEEE. Trimming took 3 bases from V and 7 from J; bases not matched to a gene: 11. The DNA for the CDR3 is TGTGCCAGCAGCTGGAGACGGACAGGGAGGGGTGAAAAACTGTTTTTT. Its protein product is CASSWRRTGRGEKLFF.

The chain carries TRBV3-1 (or the pseudogene TRBV3-2) and TRBJ2-5, with TRBD2 identical over 7 bases. The trim removed 2 bases at V and 4 bases at J, leaving 13 bases unmatched. This CDR3 contains 17 residues. Germline V gene lookup returns CDR1 LGHDT and CDR2 YNNKEL (reference sequence). The CDR3 nucleotides are TGTGCCAGCAGCCAACGGGGCGCGGGGGTTAGGGGAGAGACCCAGTACTTC. Translating gives CASSQRGAGVRGETQYF.

The V and J genes are TRBV4-1 and TRBJ2-1; 9 positions agree with TRBD1. CDR1 and CDR2 (germline): MGHRA, YSYEKL. V dropped 4 bases and J dropped 6; count of bases not matched to a gene: 7. This CDR3 has 15 residues. The CDR3 bases are TGCGCCAGCAGCCGCGGGACAGGGATCCCCAATGAGCAGTTCTTC. Translated: CASSRGTGIPNEQFF.

The genes are TRBV4-1 and TRBJ2-1; D is perhaps TRBD2 (6 bases). CDR3 size: 14 residues. The germline V gene encodes CDR1 MGHRA and CDR2 YSYEKL. Trimming took off 1 base at V and 11 bases at J, with 15 bases between the two ends. The chain's CDR3 is CASSQGEVGTKQFF. CDR3 sequence (DNA): TGCGCCAGCAGCCAAGGGGAGGTAGGCACTAAGCAGTTCTTC.

Here the CDR3 DNA reads TGTGCCAGCAGCTTAGGCCAGGGGGCCAGGAATTCACCCCTCCACTTT. It encodes CASSLGQGARNSPLHF. V usage is TRBV5-6 and J usage is TRBJ1-6, with 8 bases lining up with TRBD1. The CDR3 runs 16 residues. The germline gives CDR1 SGHDT, CDR2 YYEEEE. The V and J ends lost 2 bases and 7 bases, in that order; junction bases with no gene match: 8.

In nucleotides, the CDR3 is TGTGCCAGCAGCTTGGGGGGGCAGAACACTGAAGCTTTCTTT. Residues: CASSLGGQNTEAFF. The genes are TRBV7-8 and TRBJ1-1; D might be TRBD1 (6 bases). V lost 3 bases, J lost 1 base, and 9 bases lay in between. CDR1 is SGHVS and CDR2 is FQNEAQ in the germline V gene. The CDR3 has 14 residues.

This chain connects TRBV27 to TRBJ1-4, with 9 positions matching TRBD1. Germline V gene lookup returns CDR1 MNHEY and CDR2 SMNVEV (reference sequence). Trimming at V came to 6 bases and at J to 7 bases, leaving 9 bases not matched to a gene. The CDR3 has 15 residues. The CDR3 sequence is CASREQDRGVEKLFF. The CDR3 region has the DNA TGTGCCAGCAGAGAACAGGACAGGGGCGTTGAAAAACTGTTTTTT.

This sequence joins TRBV11-2 and TRBJ2-1; D is ambiguous. The CDR3 is made up of 13 amino acids. Germline-derived CDR1 and CDR2 are SGHAT and FQNNGV. Trimming shortened V by 0 bases and J by 8 bases, and 8 bases separated the two germline ends. CDR3 protein: CASSLDLMDEQFF. The CDR3 DNA sequence: TGTGCCAGCAGCTTAGATTTGATGGATGAGCAGTTCTTC. Full variable domain (rest looked up from reference TRBV11-2 and TRBJ2-1): EAGVAQSPRYKIIEKRQSVAFWCNPISGHATLYWYQQILGQGPKLLIQFQNNGVVDDSQLPKDRFSAERLKGVDSTLKIQPAKLEDSAVYLCASSLDLMDEQFFGPGTRLTVL.

Turning to this clone: Other DNA sequences in the sample encode the same CDR3. CDR3 nucleotides: TGTGCCATCAGTGAGCCCCGAAACACTGAAGCTTTCTTT. Translated: CAISEPRNTEAFF. The chain carries TRBV10-3 and TRBJ1-1, with no clear D. The CDR3 has 13 amino acids. V gave up 2 bases and J gave up 2 bases, with 6 bases separating them. Germline V gives CDR1 ENHRY, CDR2 SYGVKD.

V is TRBV29-1 and J is TRBJ1-1; the D is unclear. Trimming stripped 3 bases from V and 0 bases from J, with 14 bases between. This CDR3 spans 15 amino acids. Germline CDR1 SQVTM, CDR2 ANQGSEA. The CDR3 is CSVETVERVNTEAFF. In nucleotides, the CDR3 is TGCAGCGTTGAGACCGTGGAGAGAGTGAACACTGAAGCTTTCTTT. Variable domain in full (rest from reference TRBV29-1 and TRBJ1-1): SAVISQKPSRDICQRGTSLTIQCQVDSQVTMMFWYRQQPGQSLTLIATANQGSEATYESGFVIDKFPISRPNLTFSTLTVSNMSPEDSSIYLCSVETVERVNTEAFFGQGTRLTVV.